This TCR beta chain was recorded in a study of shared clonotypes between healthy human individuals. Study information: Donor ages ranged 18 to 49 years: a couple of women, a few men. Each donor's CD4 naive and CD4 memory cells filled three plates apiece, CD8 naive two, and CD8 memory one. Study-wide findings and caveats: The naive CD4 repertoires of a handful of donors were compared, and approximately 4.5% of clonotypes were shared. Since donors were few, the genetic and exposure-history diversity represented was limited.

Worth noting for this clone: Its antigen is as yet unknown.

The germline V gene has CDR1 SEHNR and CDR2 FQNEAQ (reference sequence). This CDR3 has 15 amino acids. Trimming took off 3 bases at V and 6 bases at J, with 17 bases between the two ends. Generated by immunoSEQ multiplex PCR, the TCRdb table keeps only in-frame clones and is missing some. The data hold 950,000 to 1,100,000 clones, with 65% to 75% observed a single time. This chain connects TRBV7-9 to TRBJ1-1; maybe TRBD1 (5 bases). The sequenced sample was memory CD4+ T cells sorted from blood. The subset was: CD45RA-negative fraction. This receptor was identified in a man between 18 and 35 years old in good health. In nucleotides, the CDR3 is TGTGCCAGCAGCTTCAGAGGGGCCCCCGATCCTGAAGCTTTCTTT. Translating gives CASSFRGAPDPEAFF.